A single sample gave rise to the 25 T cell receptor beta chains below, sequenced in a study of vaccination and CD4 T cells after COVID-19. Each CDR3 protein is one row after TCRdb ran MiXCR on the PCR reads. The sample gives about 18,000 distinct CDR3 sequences, less than 70% of which show up once; 0.95% to 1.2% is in the top ten. Sample: CD4+ T cells from blood, taken after SARS-CoV-2 vaccination. These receptors were taken from a human donor who had recovered from COVID-19.

Comments on this clonotype: The germline gene is not matched at one end of the junction; a read error may be the cause. The J gene is TRBJ2-5, the V gene TRBV27, with TRBD2 matching 14 bases. Germline values: CDR1 MNHEY, CDR2 SMNVEV (reference sequence). CDR3 length equals 16 residues. The CDR3 DNA reads as TGTGCCAGCAGTCTAAGGACTAGCGGGGGGCAAGGGACCCAGTACTTC. Amino acids: CASSLRTSGGQGTQYF.

The V and J genes are TRBV6-4 and TRBJ1-2; maybe TRBD1 (5 bases). Germline V gene data show CDR1 as MRHNA and CDR2 as SNTAGT. The CDR3 contains 14 residues. Between the trimmed V and J ends, which lost 0 bases and 7 bases, there was a span of 12 bases. The CDR3 sequence: CASSDSIRGLGYTF. The CDR3 region has the DNA TGTGCCAGCAGTGACTCGATTAGGGGTCTTGGCTACACCTTC.

V is TRBV6-1 and J is TRBJ1-2; D remains ambiguous. This CDR3 is built from 13 residues. Germline values: CDR1 MNHNS, CDR2 SASEGT. V lost 5 bases to trimming and J lost 8 bases, with 15 bases between them. The CDR3 loop is CASSRAAGGGYTF. DNA of the CDR3: TGTGCCAGCAGTCGGGCCGCCGGCGGAGGCTACACCTTC.

V gene TRBV20-1 combines with J gene TRBJ2-3; possible D gene TRBD2, 7 bases. Trimming cost V 3 bases and J 0 bases, with 13 bases left between them. The CDR3 is 15 amino acids. The germline CDR1 and CDR2 sequences are DFQATT and SNEGSKA (reference sequence). The CDR3 coding sequence is TGCAGTGCTAGTGTTGCGGGGGCCAGCACAGATACGCAGTATTTT. It yields the protein CSASVAGASTDTQYF.

V and J are TRBV5-1 and TRBJ2-7, with 10 bases matching TRBD2. CDR3 size: 14 residues. With V trimmed by 7 bases and J by 7 bases, 11 bases remained unmatched. The germline CDR1 and CDR2 sequences are SGHRS and YFSETQ. This CDR3 is CASRGIAGGGEQYF. The CDR3 DNA reads TGCGCCAGCCGAGGTATAGCGGGAGGAGGAGAGCAGTACTTC.

This sequence joins TRBV20-1 and TRBJ1-2; the D gene is possibly TRBD1 (6 bases). CDR1 and CDR2 from the germline V gene are DFQATT and SNEGSKA (reference sequence). The CDR3 length is 15 residues. V was shortened by 5 bases and J by 6 bases, with 22 bases between the two germline ends. For the CDR3, the DNA is TGCAGTGCTGCCGGAGGTACGGGGGCGACCGATGGCTACACCTTC. Its protein product is CSAAGGTGATDGYTF.

The chain couples TRBV6-1 to TRBJ1-3; no reliable D call. Trimming took 7 bases from V and 1 from J, leaving 11 bases between them. CDR3 length: 14 residues. Germline V CDR1 and CDR2: MNHNS, SASEGT. CDR3 loop: CASTDRTSGNTIYF. The DNA for the CDR3 is TGTGCCAGCACTGATAGGACTTCTGGAAACACCATATATTTT.

In its sample, this clonotype was seen a few times. The gene calls are TRBV30 and TRBJ2-6; D perhaps matches TRBD1 (6 bases). Germline V lookup: CDR1 GTSNPN, CDR2 SVGIG (reference sequence). This CDR3 is built from 14 residues. The V end lost 5 bases, the J end lost 2 bases, and 10 bases lay between the germline ends. CDR3 nucleotides: TGTGCCTGGGACACAGGGACTGGGGCCAACGTCCTGACTTTC. It encodes CAWDTGTGANVLTF. Supplemented by reference TRBV30 and TRBJ2-6, the full variable domain reads SQTIHQWPATLVQPVGSPLSLECTVEGTSNPNLYWYRQAAGRGLQLLFYSVGIGQISSEVPQNLSASRPQDRQFILSSKKLLLSDSGFYLCAWDTGTGANVLTFGAGSRLTVL.

This clonotype was seen a single time. CDR3 region: CASSPPGVYEQYF. CDR3 nucleotides: TGTGCCAGCAGCCCCCCCGGAGTCTACGAGCAGTACTTC. The V gene is TRBV28, the J gene TRBJ2-7; D not certain. The germline CDR1 and CDR2 sequences are MDHEN and SYDVKM. There are 13 residues in the CDR3. The V gene lost 6 bases and the J gene lost 3 bases, with 12 bases spanning the gap.

The chain joins TRBV20-1 to TRBJ1-3; a possible D gene is TRBD1 (5 bases). This CDR3 region has 16 residues. Germline-derived CDR1 and CDR2 are DFQATT and SNEGSKA (reference sequence). V lost 1 base and J 2 bases, leaving 15 bases between the germline ends. The CDR3 DNA reads as TGCAGTGCTAGAGGAACAGGTCGCCAGCCTGGAAACACCATATATTTT. It encodes CSARGTGRQPGNTIYF.

CDR3 nucleotides: TGCAGTGCTAGTCACCCGGGTTTGGACGAGCAGTACTTC. Translation: CSASHPGLDEQYF. The genes are TRBV20-1 and TRBJ2-7; D remains ambiguous. Per the germline V gene, CDR1 is DFQATT and CDR2 is SNEGSKA (reference sequence). The CDR3 is 13 amino acids. Trimming stripped 3 bases from V and 5 bases from J, with 14 bases between.

The sample holds a few counts of this clonotype. The chain carries TRBV12-3 or TRBV12-4 and TRBJ1-5; D remains ambiguous. CDR3 length: 12 residues. V lost 3 bases and J lost 10, with 10 bases in between. The CDR3 spells CASSFNQEPQHF. The CDR3 bases are TGTGCCAGCAGTTTCAACCAAGAACCCCAGCATTTT.

This rearrangement joins TRBV20-1 to TRBJ2-1; 9 bases fit TRBD2. Germline CDR1 DFQATT, CDR2 SNEGSKA (reference sequence). This CDR3 has 14 amino acids. After removal of 3 bases from V and 3 bases from J, the junction contained 3 bases not matched to a gene. This CDR3 reads CSARRLAVYNEQFF. The CDR3 DNA is TGCAGTGCTAGGAGACTAGCGGTCTACAATGAGCAGTTCTTC.

V and J are TRBV6-1 and TRBJ2-7; 8 nucleotides match TRBD1. This CDR3 contains 14 residues. Per germline, CDR1 MNHNS and CDR2 SASEGT. V lost 6 bases and J lost 0; bases outside the gene matches: 4. CDR3 sequence (DNA): TGTGCCAGCAGGCCCGGGACAGGCTCCTACGAGCAGTACTTC. This sequence encodes CASRPGTGSYEQYF.

The chain employs TRBV5-1 and TRBJ2-3; 9 bases map to TRBD2. Losses at the gene ends were 4 bases for V and 5 bases for J; bases not matched to a gene: 5. This CDR3 comprises 14 residues. The germline V gene has CDR1 SGHRS and CDR2 YFSETQ. The CDR3 sequence: CASSRGGEGDTQYF. The CDR3 region has the DNA TGCGCCAGCAGCCGCGGGGGGGAAGGAGATACGCAGTATTTT.

This clonotype was detected a few times. The chain employs TRBV20-1 and TRBJ2-3; TRBD1 agrees at 7 bases. Germline V gives CDR1 DFQATT, CDR2 SNEGSKA (reference sequence). Losses at the gene ends were 3 bases for V and 2 bases for J; bases not matched to a gene: 11. The CDR3 runs to 16 residues. The CDR3 here is CSARVQQGDLTDTQYF. In DNA form, the CDR3 reads TGCAGTGCTAGGGTTCAGCAGGGGGACCTCACAGATACGCAGTATTTT.

The chain joins TRBV4-1 to TRBJ1-2; 9 bases are shared with TRBD1. The CDR3 spans 20 residues. Germline loops: CDR1 MGHRA, CDR2 YSYEKL. The trim removed 1 base at V and 1 base at J, leaving 16 bases unmatched. The CDR3 nucleotides read TGCGCCAGCAGCCAAGTAGTTCTCCGGACAGGGGTGGAGGATAACTATGGCTACACCTTC. Encoded protein: CASSQVVLRTGVEDNYGYTF.

V is TRBV6-1 and J is TRBJ2-3; 7 bases are shared with TRBD2. Germline CDR1 and CDR2: MNHNS and SASEGT. With 6 bases clipped from V and 4 bases from J, the junction kept 7 bases outside the gene matches. This CDR3 spans 14 amino acids. This CDR3 reads CASSSAGEPDTQYF. CDR3 nucleotide sequence: TGTGCCAGCAGCTCGGCGGGAGAGCCAGATACGCAGTATTTT.

Only a few counts were recorded for this clonotype. The V call is TRBV20-1, the J call TRBJ2-7, with D hard to call. V lost 3 bases and J 3 bases, leaving 12 bases between the germline ends. This CDR3 contains 13 residues. Germline V gene data show CDR1 as DFQATT and CDR2 as SNEGSKA (reference sequence). CDR3 DNA: TGCAGTGCTAGGCGGATAGACTTCTACGAGCAGTACTTC. Amino acids: CSARRIDFYEQYF.

The chain carries TRBV20-1 and TRBJ2-1; 8 bases align to TRBD2. V was clipped by 1 base and J by 1 base; unmatched bases: 6. Germline values: CDR1 DFQATT, CDR2 SNEGSKA (reference sequence). The CDR3 has 16 residues. CDR3 DNA sequence: TGCAGTGCTAGAGGCAGACTAGCGCAATCCTACAATGAGCAGTTCTTC. It encodes CSARGRLAQSYNEQFF.

J is TRBJ1-1 and V is TRBV6-1; no clear D. V was cut by 5 bases and J by 4 bases, with 17 bases left in between. Germline V gene lookup returns CDR1 MNHNS and CDR2 SASEGT. The CDR3 is made up of 15 amino acids. CDR3 in amino acids: CASSLKPRGFTEAFF. Written as DNA, the CDR3 is TGTGCCAGCAGTCTAAAGCCGAGAGGATTCACTGAAGCTTTCTTT.

CDR3 nucleotides: TGTGCCAGCAGGGAGGACAGGGGGTCTTACAATGAGCAGTTCTTC. It encodes CASREDRGSYNEQFF. This rearrangement joins TRBV7-2 to TRBJ2-1; TRBD1 matches at 10 bases. V shed 6 bases, J shed 4 bases, and the junction held 6 bases outside the gene matches. Per germline, CDR1 SGHTA and CDR2 FQGNSA. The CDR3 runs 15 residues.

The chain combines TRBV28 with TRBJ1-4; 9 bases line up with TRBD1. Germline V lookup: CDR1 MDHEN, CDR2 SYDVKM. V gave up 5 bases and J gave up 8 bases; unmatched junction bases: 9. CDR3 length: 15 residues. The CDR3 sequence is CASSGEGQGGEKLFF. The CDR3 nucleotides read TGTGCCAGCAGTGGGGAGGGACAGGGAGGGGAAAAACTGTTTTTT. The full variable domain, its missing parts supplied by reference TRBV28 and TRBJ1-4, is DVKVTQSSRYLVKRTGEKVFLECVQDMDHENMFWYRQDPGLGLRLIYFSYDVKMKEKGDIPEGYSVSREKKERFSLILESASTNQTSMYLCASSGEGQGGEKLFFGSGTQLSVL.

The chain carries TRBV27 and TRBJ1-1, with TRBD1 identical over 7 bases. V lost 6 bases, J lost 5 bases, and 6 bases stayed unmatched. The CDR3 is made up of 13 amino acids. Germline values: CDR1 MNHEY, CDR2 SMNVEV (reference sequence). The CDR3 DNA is TGTGCCAGCAGCCAGGGGGTTTTAACTGAAGCTTTCTTT. It specifies CASSQGVLTEAFF.

The genes are TRBV7-8 and TRBJ1-5, with a possible D match to TRBD1 (6 bases). CDR1 and CDR2 (germline): SGHVS, FQNEAQ. Trimming pared 7 bases from V and 4 bases from J, leaving 14 bases between. This CDR3 is built from 14 residues. CDR3 loop: CASTYKGQNQPQHF. In nucleotides, the CDR3 is TGTGCCAGCACTTATAAAGGACAGAATCAGCCCCAGCATTTT. Using reference TRBV7-8 and TRBJ1-5 for the parts outside the CDR3, the full variable domain is GAGVSQSPRYKVAKRGQDVALRCDPISGHVSLFWYQQALGQGPEFLTYFQNEAQLDKSGLPSDRFFAERPEGSVSTLKIQRTQQEDSAVYLCASTYKGQNQPQHFGDGTRLSIL.